The 16 T cell receptor beta chains below all came from one sample that was sequenced in a study of blood T cell repertoires in COVID-19. Clones were read by immunoSEQ multiplex PCR, and TCRdb kept only the in-frame ones, dropping some. The sample comprises some 150,000 clones, around 85% of which are singletons, and 2.4% rests with the top ten. The specimen was peripheral blood. The receptors originated from an older woman with acute or convalescent COVID-19.

The chain joins TRBV5-1 to TRBJ1-3; 7 bases match TRBD1. The CDR3 is 15 residues long. The trim removed 5 bases at V and 0 bases at J, leaving 5 bases unmatched. The germline V gene has CDR1 SGHRS and CDR2 YFSETQ. CDR3 sequence reads: CASRGQLNSGNTIYF. CDR3 bases: TGCGCCAGCAGGGGACAGCTTAACTCTGGAAACACCATATATTTT.

The J gene is TRBJ2-5, the V gene TRBV4-1, with 13 bases fitting TRBD2. Unmatched junction bases numbered 4, after V lost 1 base and J lost 5 bases. Germline loops: CDR1 MGHRA, CDR2 YSYEKL. The CDR3 has 16 residues. In DNA, the CDR3 is TGCGCCAGCAGCCAAGGGACTAGCGGGGGCGAGGAGACCCAGTACTTC. This codes for CASSQGTSGGEETQYF.

The chain joins TRBV28 to TRBJ1-2; 8 nucleotides align to TRBD1. This CDR3 contains 14 residues. From germline, CDR1 is MDHEN and CDR2 SYDVKM. Trimming at V came to 1 base and at J to 6 bases, leaving 4 bases not matched to a gene. The CDR3 spells CASSLLGTGDGYTF. Here the CDR3 DNA reads TGTGCCAGCAGTTTATTAGGGACAGGCGATGGCTACACCTTC.

The chain couples TRBV27 to TRBJ1-2; 7 bases are shared with TRBD1. CDR1 and CDR2 from the germline V gene are MNHEY and SMNVEV (reference sequence). This CDR3 is 17 amino acids long. After removal of 5 bases from V and 5 bases from J, the junction contained 17 bases not matched to a gene. The CDR3 spells CASSRDSGQAGAYGYTF. The CDR3 DNA reads TGTGCCAGCAGTCGCGATTCCGGACAGGCTGGGGCTTATGGCTACACCTTC.

The sample holds a few counts of this clone. The chain has TRBV2 and TRBJ1-2; maybe TRBD1 (5 bases). Per the germline V gene, CDR1 is SNHLY and CDR2 is FYNNEI. The CDR3 has 14 amino acids. V lost 2 bases and J lost 7, with 14 bases in between. The CDR3 is CASSESGVGFGYTF. CDR3 nucleotides: TGTGCCAGCAGTGAATCGGGGGTGGGTTTTGGCTACACCTTC.

CDR3 sequence (DNA): TGCGCCAGCAGCCATGTCGGTGTCCGGGAAGGCGGTAATGAGCAGTTCTTC. This sequence encodes CASSHVGVREGGNEQFF. The chain joins TRBV4-1 to TRBJ2-1; D possibly corresponds to TRBD2 (5 bases). The CDR3 contains 17 residues. Per the germline V gene, CDR1 is MGHRA and CDR2 is YSYEKL. The V end was cut by 3 bases, the J end by 7 bases, with 22 bases between.

V is TRBV20-1 and J is TRBJ1-5; D possibly corresponds to TRBD1 (5 bases). V shed 3 bases and J shed 1 base, with 13 bases lying between them. Looked up from germline, CDR1 is DFQATT and CDR2 is SNEGSKA (reference sequence). This CDR3 comprises 15 residues. The CDR3 protein is CSASQQGTSNQPQHF. CDR3 DNA sequence: TGCAGTGCTAGTCAGCAGGGTACGAGCAATCAGCCCCAGCATTTT.

The rearrangement links TRBV5-1 to TRBJ2-1, with 13 bases lining up with TRBD2. Trimming cost V 6 bases and J 8 bases; bases outside gene matches: 8. CDR3 size: 15 residues. CDR1 SGHRS and CDR2 YFSETQ come from the germline V gene. The CDR3: CASTKLAGGPDEQFF. The DNA for the CDR3 is TGCGCCAGCACCAAACTAGCGGGGGGGCCGGATGAGCAGTTCTTC.

V is TRBV6-5 and J is TRBJ1-1, with D perhaps TRBD1 (5 bases). The length of the CDR3 is 16 residues. CDR1 and CDR2 (germline): MNHEY, SVGAGI. Trimming removed 1 base at V and 5 bases at J, with 17 bases between. Here the CDR3 reads CASSYFSGVLGTEAFF. CDR3 DNA: TGTGCCAGCAGTTACTTTTCGGGGGTTTTGGGAACTGAAGCTTTCTTT.

The chain uses TRBV30 and TRBJ1-1; the match to TRBD1 covers 9 bases. V lost 8 bases and J lost 4; bases outside the gene matches: 5. From germline, CDR1 is GTSNPN and CDR2 SVGIG (reference sequence). The CDR3 runs to 12 residues. CDR3 protein: CARDRVGTEAFF. The CDR3 DNA sequence: TGTGCCCGGGACAGGGTGGGCACTGAAGCTTTCTTT. The full variable domain, in which reference TRBV30 and TRBJ1-1 provide the parts outside the CDR3, is SQTIHQWPATLVQPVGSPLSLECTVEGTSNPNLYWYRQAAGRGLQLLFYSVGIGQISSEVPQNLSASRPQDRQFILSSKKLLLSDSGFYLCARDRVGTEAFFGQGTRLTVV.

The rearrangement uses TRBV5-4 and TRBJ2-6; D remains ambiguous. Germline V gene data show CDR1 as SGHNT and CDR2 as YYREEE (reference sequence). The CDR3 runs to 14 residues. Trimming cost V 2 bases and J 4 bases, with 7 bases left between them. The CDR3 coding sequence is TGTGCCAGCAGCTTAGCTACCGGGGCCAACGTCCTGACTTTC. It specifies CASSLATGANVLTF.

This clone was found once. The V gene is TRBV19, the J gene TRBJ2-3; 11 bases agree with TRBD2. The CDR3 has 17 residues. The ends lost 3 bases at V and 3 bases at J; junction bases unmatched: 8. Per germline, CDR1 LNHDA and CDR2 SQIVND (reference sequence). In nucleotides, the CDR3 is TGTGCCAGTAGTATTATAGGCAGACTAGCGGGGACAGATACGCAGTATTTT. It yields the protein CASSIIGRLAGTDTQYF.

V and J are TRBV2 and TRBJ1-4; D remains ambiguous. Trimming pared 5 bases from V and 8 bases from J, leaving 18 bases between. Germline V CDR1 and CDR2: SNHLY, FYNNEI. The CDR3 covers 15 residues. CDR3 sequence reads: CASSSGLVFVEKLFF. In nucleotides, the CDR3 is TGTGCCAGCAGTAGCGGACTCGTTTTCGTGGAAAAACTGTTTTTT.

The chain employs TRBV30 and TRBJ2-7; TRBD2 might be the D (6 bases). The length of the CDR3 is 15 residues. V gave up 0 bases and J gave up 0 bases, with 12 bases separating them. Germline V gene lookup returns CDR1 GTSNPN and CDR2 SVGIG (reference sequence). This CDR3 is CAWSVKGLHSYEQYF. In DNA, the CDR3 is TGTGCCTGGAGTGTAAAGGGACTCCACTCCTACGAGCAGTACTTC.

This clone was counted only a few times. This chain links TRBV10-1 with TRBJ1-3, with 11 nucleotides matching TRBD1. Germline loops: CDR1 WNHNN, CDR2 SYGVQD (reference sequence). Trimming took 6 bases from V and 13 from J; bases not matched to a gene: 5. The CDR3 loop spans 12 amino acids. The DNA for the CDR3 is TGCGCCAGCAGCCGGGACAGGGGGAGGATATATTTT. Translated, it gives CASSRDRGRIYF.

The chain links TRBV28 to TRBJ1-6; D possibly corresponds to TRBD1 (5 bases). The CDR3 consists of 16 residues. Trimming pared 1 base from V and 7 bases from J, leaving 14 bases between. In germline, CDR1 is MDHEN, CDR2 SYDVKM. Here the CDR3 DNA reads TGTGCCAGCAGTTTATTCTACAGGTCCCCCAATTCACCCCTCCACTTT. The encoded protein is CASSLFYRSPNSPLHF.